The entry below gives a single TCR beta chain sequence along with its context. Its antigen is as yet unknown. Germline V lookup: CDR1 KGHSH, CDR2 LQKENI. Trimming took 1 base from V and 6 from J, leaving 12 bases between them. CDR3 size: 15 residues. These data are taken from a study of OX40 agonist ivuxolimab in advanced cancers. Study observations and caveats: Compared with CD4+, CD8+ T cells on average had more expanded clones. Also showing low normalized T-cell clonal expansion were some of the nonresponders.

The table came from immunoSEQ multiplex PCR; TCRdb's copy has only in-frame clones and leaves some out. The sample consists of around 76,000 clones, 84% of them appearing once. Autoimmune disease history or systemic immunosuppression led to patients being barred. The material was CD4+ or CD8+ T cells sorted from blood, obtained in a trial of the OX40 agonist ivuxolimab. The sequence was obtained from an adult with an advanced solid tumor such as melanoma, head and neck, liver or kidney cancer. The V gene is TRBV18, the J gene TRBJ1-4, with D tentatively TRBD1 (5 bases). CDR3 sequence (DNA): TGTGCCAGCTCACCACGAGGAGGGGCGGATGAAAAACTGTTTTTT. It codes for CASSPRGGADEKLFF. Full variable domain (remainder filled in from reference TRBV18 and TRBJ1-4): NAGVMQNPRHLVRRRGQEARLRCSPMKGHSHVYWYRQLPEEGLKFMVYLQKENIIDESGMPKERFSAEFPKEGPSILRIQQVVRGDSAAYFCASSPRGGADEKLFFGSGTQLSVL.